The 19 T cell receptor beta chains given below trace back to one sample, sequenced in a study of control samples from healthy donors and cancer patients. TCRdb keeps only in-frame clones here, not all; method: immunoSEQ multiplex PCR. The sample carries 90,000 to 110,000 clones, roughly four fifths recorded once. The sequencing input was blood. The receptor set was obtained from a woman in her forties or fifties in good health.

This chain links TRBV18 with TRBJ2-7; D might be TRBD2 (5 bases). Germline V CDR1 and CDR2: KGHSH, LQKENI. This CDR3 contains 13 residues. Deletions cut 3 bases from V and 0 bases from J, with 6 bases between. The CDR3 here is CASSPGNSYEQYF. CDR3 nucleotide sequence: TGTGCCAGCTCACCCGGGAACTCCTACGAGCAGTACTTC.

The CDR3 DNA is TGTGCCACGAGAGGGCAGGGTGTTTACGAGCAGTACTTC. It specifies CATRGQGVYEQYF. The J gene is TRBJ2-7, the V gene TRBV28, with D tentatively TRBD1 or TRBD2 (5 bases each). V was clipped by 10 bases and J by 4 bases, with 17 bases between them. The CDR3 loop spans 13 amino acids. Per germline, CDR1 MDHEN and CDR2 SYDVKM. The entire variable domain, with the rest obtained from reference TRBV28 and TRBJ2-7, is as follows: DVKVTQSSRYLVKRTGEKVFLECVQDMDHENMFWYRQDPGLGLRLIYFSYDVKMKEKGDIPEGYSVSREKKERFSLILESASTNQTSMYLCATRGQGVYEQYFGPGTRLTVT.

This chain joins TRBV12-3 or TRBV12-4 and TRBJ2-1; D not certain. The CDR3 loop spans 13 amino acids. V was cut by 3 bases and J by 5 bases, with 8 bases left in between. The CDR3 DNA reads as TGTGCCAGCAGTTTCCCCGGCCACAATGAGCAGTTCTTC. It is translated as CASSFPGHNEQFF.

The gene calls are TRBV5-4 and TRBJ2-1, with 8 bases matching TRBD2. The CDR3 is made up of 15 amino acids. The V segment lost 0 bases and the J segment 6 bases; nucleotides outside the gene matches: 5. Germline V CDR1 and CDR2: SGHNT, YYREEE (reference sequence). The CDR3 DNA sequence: TGTGCCAGCAGCTTGGAACGGGAGGGTACCAATGAGCAGTTCTTC. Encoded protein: CASSLEREGTNEQFF.

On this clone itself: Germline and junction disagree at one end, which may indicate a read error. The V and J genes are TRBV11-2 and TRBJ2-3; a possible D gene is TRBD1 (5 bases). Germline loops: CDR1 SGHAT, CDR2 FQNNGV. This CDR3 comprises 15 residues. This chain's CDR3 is CVSSLSRQSTDTQYF. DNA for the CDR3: TGTGTCAGCAGCTTATCGCGACAGAGCACAGATACGCAGTATTTT.

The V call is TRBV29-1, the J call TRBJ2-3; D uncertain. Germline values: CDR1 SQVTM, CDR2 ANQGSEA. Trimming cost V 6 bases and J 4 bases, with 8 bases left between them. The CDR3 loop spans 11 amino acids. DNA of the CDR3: TGCAGCGTAGCCGGGCCAGATACGCAGTATTTT. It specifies CSVAGPDTQYF.

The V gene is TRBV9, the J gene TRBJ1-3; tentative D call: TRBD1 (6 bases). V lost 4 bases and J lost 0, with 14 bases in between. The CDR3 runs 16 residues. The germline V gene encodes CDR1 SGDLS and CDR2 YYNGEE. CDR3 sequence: CASSSRGGGSGNTIYF. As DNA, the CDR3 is TGTGCCAGCAGCTCGAGAGGAGGGGGCTCTGGAAACACCATATATTTT.

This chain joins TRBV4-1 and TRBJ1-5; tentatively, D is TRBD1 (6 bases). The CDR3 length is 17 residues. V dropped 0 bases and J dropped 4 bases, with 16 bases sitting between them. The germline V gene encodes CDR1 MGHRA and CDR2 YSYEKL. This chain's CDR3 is CASSQDSTGARNQPQHF. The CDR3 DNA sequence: TGCGCCAGCAGCCAAGACTCTACGGGGGCAAGGAATCAGCCCCAGCATTTT.

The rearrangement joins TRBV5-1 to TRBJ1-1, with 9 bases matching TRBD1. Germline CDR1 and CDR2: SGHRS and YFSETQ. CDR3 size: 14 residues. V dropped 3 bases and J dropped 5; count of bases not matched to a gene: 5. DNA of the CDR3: TGCGCCAGCAGCTCGCGACAGGGGGTTACTGAAGCTTTCTTT. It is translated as CASSSRQGVTEAFF.

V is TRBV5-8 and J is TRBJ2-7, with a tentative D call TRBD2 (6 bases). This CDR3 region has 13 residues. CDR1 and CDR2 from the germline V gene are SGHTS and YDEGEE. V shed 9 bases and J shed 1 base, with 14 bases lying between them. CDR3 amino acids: CATMTRRSYEQYF. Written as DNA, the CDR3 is TGTGCCACCATGACTAGACGTTCCTACGAGCAGTACTTC.

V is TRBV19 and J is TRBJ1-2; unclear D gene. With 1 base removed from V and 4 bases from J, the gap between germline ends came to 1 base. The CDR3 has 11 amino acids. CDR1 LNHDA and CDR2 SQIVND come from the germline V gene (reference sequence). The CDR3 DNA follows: TGTGCCAGTAGTATAGGCTATGGCTACACCTTC. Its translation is CASSIGYGYTF.

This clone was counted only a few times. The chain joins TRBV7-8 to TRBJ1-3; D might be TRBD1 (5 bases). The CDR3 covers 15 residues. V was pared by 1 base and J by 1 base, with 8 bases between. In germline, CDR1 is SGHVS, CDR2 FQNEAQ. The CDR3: CASSLGTPSGNTIYF. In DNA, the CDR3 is TGTGCCAGCAGCTTAGGGACACCTTCTGGAAACACCATATATTTT.

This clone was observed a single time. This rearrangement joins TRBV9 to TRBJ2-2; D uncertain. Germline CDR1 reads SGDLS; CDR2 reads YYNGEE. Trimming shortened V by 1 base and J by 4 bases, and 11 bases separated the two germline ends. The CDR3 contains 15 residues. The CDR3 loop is CASSVMPTSTGELFF. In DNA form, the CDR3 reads TGTGCCAGCAGCGTAATGCCAACATCCACCGGGGAGCTGTTTTTT.

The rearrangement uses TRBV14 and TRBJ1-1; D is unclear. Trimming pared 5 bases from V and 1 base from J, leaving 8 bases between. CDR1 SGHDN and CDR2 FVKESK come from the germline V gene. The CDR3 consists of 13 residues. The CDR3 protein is CASSATKNTEAFF. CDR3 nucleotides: TGTGCCAGCAGCGCCACGAAGAACACTGAAGCTTTCTTT.

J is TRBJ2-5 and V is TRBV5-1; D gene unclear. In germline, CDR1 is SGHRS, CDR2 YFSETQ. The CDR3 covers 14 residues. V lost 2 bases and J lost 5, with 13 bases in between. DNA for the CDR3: TGCGCCAGCAGCTTCGGAGAGGCCAGGGAGACCCAGTACTTC. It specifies CASSFGEARETQYF.

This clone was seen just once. In nucleotides, the CDR3 is TGTGCCAGCAGGCCGGGACAGGGCCTCTATGGCTACACCTTC. Translation gives CASRPGQGLYGYTF. The chain uses TRBV7-2 and TRBJ1-2, with TRBD1 matching 9 bases. Germline V CDR1 and CDR2: SGHTA, FQGNSA. The CDR3 covers 14 residues. The V gene end was trimmed by 6 bases and the J gene end by 4 bases; junction bases not matched to a gene: 6.

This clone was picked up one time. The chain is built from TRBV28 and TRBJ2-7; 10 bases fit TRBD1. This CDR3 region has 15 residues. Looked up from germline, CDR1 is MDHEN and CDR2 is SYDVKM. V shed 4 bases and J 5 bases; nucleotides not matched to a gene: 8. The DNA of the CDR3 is TGTGCCAGCAGTTCCCCGGGACAGGGGTCCAACGAGCAGTACTTC. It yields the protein CASSSPGQGSNEQYF.

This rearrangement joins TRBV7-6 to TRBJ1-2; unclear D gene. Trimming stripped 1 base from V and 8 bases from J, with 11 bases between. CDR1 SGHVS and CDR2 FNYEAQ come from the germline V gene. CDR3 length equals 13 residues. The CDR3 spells CASSLDSPSGYTF. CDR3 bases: TGTGCCAGCAGCTTAGACAGTCCCTCAGGCTACACCTTC.

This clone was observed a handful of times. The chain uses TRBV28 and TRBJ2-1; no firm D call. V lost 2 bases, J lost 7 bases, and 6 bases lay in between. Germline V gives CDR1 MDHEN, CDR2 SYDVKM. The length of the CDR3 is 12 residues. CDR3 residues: CASSLQENEQFF. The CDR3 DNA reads TGTGCCAGCAGTTTACAGGAAAATGAGCAGTTCTTC.